The next 14 T cell receptor beta chains were all read from a single sample in a study of regulatory T cells in long-lasting Graves disease. TCR beta libraries were built with iRepertoire HTBI primers and Arm-PCR of CDR3 regions. Using its own MiXCR run on the multiplex PCR reads, TCRdb lists one record per CDR3 protein. This table has 600,000 to 800,000 distinct CDR3 sequences, about 30% appearing once. This sample's time point: persistent/refractory GD, antithyroid drugs over 5 years with positive TRAb. Extracted PBMC RNA gave rise to the TCR library. The source was peripheral blood mononuclear cells (PBMCs), collected when the disease was refractory, from a patient treated with antithyroid drugs. Receptors originate from a female donor with Graves disease.

The chain joins TRBV28 to TRBJ1-2; perhaps TRBD1 as D (6 bases). The germline gives CDR1 MDHEN, CDR2 SYDVKM. This CDR3 is 15 amino acids long. Trimming took off 5 bases at V and 7 bases at J, with 20 bases between the two ends. The CDR3 loop is CASSPPDGGLVGYTF. For the CDR3, the DNA is TGTGCCAGCAGTCCTCCAGACGGGGGGCTGGTTGGCTACACCTTC.

This clonotype was counted only a few times. V usage is TRBV15 and J usage is TRBJ2-5, with TRBD2 matching 9 bases. With V trimmed by 4 bases and J by 4 bases, 10 bases remained unmatched. The CDR3 has 16 residues. Germline CDR1 is LNHNV and CDR2 is YYDKDF (reference sequence). In nucleotides, the CDR3 is TGTGCCACCAGCACCCGAGGTAGCGGGAGTGGAGAGACCCAGTACTTC. It translates to CATSTRGSGSGETQYF.

This chain connects TRBV30 to TRBJ1-1, with D perhaps matching TRBD1 (5 bases). This CDR3 has 11 residues. From germline, CDR1 is GTSNPN and CDR2 SVGIG (reference sequence). Trimming removed 3 bases at V and 10 bases at J, with 12 bases between. The CDR3 protein is CAWRGPQGAFF. CDR3 in DNA: TGTGCCTGGAGAGGCCCTCAGGGAGCTTTCTTT.

This clonotype occurred a few times. The rearrangement joins TRBV5-6 to TRBJ1-2; maybe TRBD1 (5 bases). Germline CDR1 and CDR2: SGHDT and YYEEEE. Between the trimmed V and J ends, which lost 1 base and 4 bases, there was a span of 11 bases. The CDR3 is 14 residues long. The CDR3 sequence: CASSLFEGPYGYTF. The DNA of the CDR3 is TGTGCCAGCAGCTTGTTTGAGGGACCCTATGGCTACACCTTC. Full variable domain (missing parts from reference TRBV5-6 and TRBJ1-2): DAGVTQSPTHLIKTRGQQVTLRCSPKSGHDTVSWYQQALGQGPQFIFQYYEEEERQRGNFPDRFSGHQFPNYSSELNVNALLLGDSALYLCASSLFEGPYGYTFGSGTRLTVV.

This clonotype showed up just a few times. The genes are TRBV10-3 and TRBJ2-7, with D possibly TRBD2 on 5 matching bases. The V gene lost 10 bases and the J gene lost 0 bases, with 10 bases spanning the gap. Germline values: CDR1 ENHRY, CDR2 SYGVKD. The CDR3 extends over 12 amino acids. In nucleotides, the CDR3 is TGTGCCACCCGGGGAGACTCCTACGAGCAGTACTTC. It codes for CATRGDSYEQYF.

This clonotype is a singleton in its sample. The chain has TRBV4-1 and TRBJ1-2; no reliable D call. Per germline, CDR1 MGHRA and CDR2 YSYEKL. The CDR3 has 15 residues. The V gene lost 0 bases and the J gene lost 3 bases, with 11 bases spanning the gap. DNA of the CDR3: TGCGCCAGCAGCCAAGATTTGGCAGCAGACTATGGCTACACCTTC. It yields the protein CASSQDLAADYGYTF.

The CDR3 DNA follows: TGTGCCAGCAACCTCGCACAAGACTATGGCTACACCTTC. Its protein is CASNLAQDYGYTF. J is TRBJ1-2 and V is TRBV2; D gene uncertain. Germline lookup yields CDR1 SNHLY and CDR2 FYNNEI. Trimming took 7 bases from V and 3 from J, leaving 12 bases between them. The length of the CDR3 is 13 residues.

This clonotype was detected ten times or more. V and J are TRBV2 and TRBJ1-2; D unclear. Per germline, CDR1 SNHLY and CDR2 FYNNEI. Trimming cost V 2 bases and J 8 bases, with 9 bases left between them. The CDR3 is 12 residues long. CDR3 sequence reads: CASSESIGGYTF. The DNA of the CDR3 is TGTGCCAGCAGTGAAAGCATAGGAGGCTACACCTTC.

This clonotype was found a few times. The chain has TRBV11-3 and TRBJ1-1; D gene uncertain. The CDR3 spans 14 residues. The V gene's germline CDR1 is SGHNT and CDR2 YENEEA. V shed 1 base and J shed 6 bases, with 12 bases lying between them. CDR3: CASSLGPMGSEAFF. DNA for the CDR3: TGTGCCAGCAGCTTAGGACCCATGGGTTCTGAAGCTTTCTTT. Based on the CDR3 plus reference TRBV11-3 and TRBJ1-1, the full variable domain is EAGVVQSPRYKIIEKKQPVAFWCNPISGHNTLYWYLQNLGQGPELLIRYENEEAVDDSQLPKDRFSAERLKGVDSTLKIQPAELGDSAVYLCASSLGPMGSEAFFGQGTRLTVV.

This clonotype was counted a few times. The junction shows a germline mismatch at one end, possibly a read error. The chain couples TRBV19 to TRBJ2-7; no reliable D call. Germline CDR1 and CDR2: LNHDA and SQIVND (reference sequence). This CDR3 comprises 12 residues. The CDR3 sequence: CASSIDSYEQYF. The CDR3 DNA reads TGCGCCAGCAGCATAGACTCCTACGAGCAGTACTTC.

Many counts were recorded for this clonotype. The chain links TRBV29-1 to TRBJ1-1; D not certain. Looked up from germline, CDR1 is SQVTM and CDR2 is ANQGSEA. The CDR3 loop spans 13 amino acids. V was cut by 7 bases and J by 4 bases, with 16 bases left in between. DNA of the CDR3: TGCAGCGCCTTGTTCCAGGTCGGCACTGAAGCTTTCTTT. This encodes CSALFQVGTEAFF.

This clonotype was detected many times. CDR3 nucleotide sequence: TGTGCCAGCAGCCAAGGGTCCGAGACCCAGTACTTC. Its translation is CASSQGSETQYF. This chain links TRBV3-1 with TRBJ2-5, with D hard to call. Germline V gives CDR1 LGHDT, CDR2 YNNKEL (reference sequence). The V end was cut by 1 base, the J end by 5 bases, with 5 bases between. This CDR3 region has 12 residues.

This clonotype has a count of ten or more. The chain couples TRBV20-1 to TRBJ1-5, with 8 nucleotides matching TRBD1. The CDR3 consists of 16 residues. The ends lost 6 bases at V and 5 bases at J; junction bases unmatched: 15. Germline CDR1 DFQATT, CDR2 SNEGSKA (reference sequence). This CDR3 reads CSASGQIQGADQPQHF. CDR3 bases: TGCAGTGCATCGGGACAGATCCAGGGGGCGGATCAGCCCCAGCATTTT.

This clonotype has more than one count but fewer than ten. The chain links TRBV12-3 or TRBV12-4 to TRBJ2-5; 12 bases align to TRBD2. The DNA end is a closer match to TRBJ2-7, so the J assignment may be wrong. This CDR3 has 13 amino acids. The CDR3, as DNA: TGTGCCAGCGCTAGCGGGGGGGGCTACGAGCAGTACTTC. The encoded protein is CASASGGGYEQYF.